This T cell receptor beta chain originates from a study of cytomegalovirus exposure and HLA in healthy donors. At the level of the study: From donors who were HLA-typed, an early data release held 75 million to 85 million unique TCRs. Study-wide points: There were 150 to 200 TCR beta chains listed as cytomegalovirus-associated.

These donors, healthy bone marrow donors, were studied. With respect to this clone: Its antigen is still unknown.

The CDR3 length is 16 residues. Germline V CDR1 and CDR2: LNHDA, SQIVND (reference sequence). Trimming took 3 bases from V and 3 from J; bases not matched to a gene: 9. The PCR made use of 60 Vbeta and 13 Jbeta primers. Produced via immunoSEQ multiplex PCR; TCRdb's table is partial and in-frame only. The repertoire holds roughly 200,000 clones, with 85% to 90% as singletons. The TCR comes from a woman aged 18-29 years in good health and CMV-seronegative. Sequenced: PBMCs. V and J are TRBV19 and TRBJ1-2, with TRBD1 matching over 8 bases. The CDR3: CASSMVKWTGYYGYTF. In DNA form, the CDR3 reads TGTGCCAGTAGTATGGTGAAATGGACAGGGTACTATGGCTACACCTTC.